Shown below are 12 T cell receptor beta chains from a single sample sequenced in a study of blood T cell repertoires in COVID-19. Profiled with immunoSEQ multiplex PCR; TCRdb holds only in-frame clones, not every one. The sample carries approximately 68,000 clones, around 85% recorded once. Input material: peripheral blood. These receptors were collected from a woman over 75 with active or convalescent COVID-19.

The V gene is TRBV12-3 or TRBV12-4, the J gene TRBJ1-1; 7 bases agree with TRBD1. J was trimmed by 11 bases and V by 6 bases; bases with no gene match: 12. This CDR3 comprises 13 residues. The CDR3 DNA is TGTGCCAGCAGCAAGGACAGGTCGGAGACGGCTTTCTTT. It specifies CASSKDRSETAFF.

The rearrangement uses TRBV10-3 and TRBJ2-7, with TRBD2 matching over 10 bases. This CDR3 is 13 amino acids long. Germline V gives CDR1 ENHRY, CDR2 SYGVKD. V trimming: 8 bases; J trimming: 5 bases; junction bases outside the gene matches: 6. The CDR3 protein is CAIGLAGADEQYF. The CDR3, as DNA: TGTGCCATCGGGCTAGCGGGGGCCGACGAGCAGTACTTC.

J is TRBJ2-1 and V is TRBV10-1; 8 bases fit TRBD2. V shed 4 bases, J shed 9 bases, and the junction held 14 bases outside the gene matches. CDR1 and CDR2 (germline): WNHNN, SYGVQD (reference sequence). The CDR3 is 16 amino acids. CDR3 loop: CASSGFCGPGGGEQFF. The CDR3 DNA reads as TGCGCCAGCAGTGGGTTTTGCGGGCCCGGGGGGGGTGAGCAGTTCTTC.

The V call is TRBV16, the J call TRBJ1-2; no clear D gene. Trimming cost V 1 base and J 4 bases, with 10 bases left between them. The CDR3 has 14 residues. The germline gives CDR1 KGHSY, CDR2 FQNENV. The CDR3 nucleotides read TGTGCCAGCAGCCAATGGCGGCAAGTCTATGGCTACACCTTC. It codes for CASSQWRQVYGYTF.

This chain joins TRBV21-1 and TRBJ2-7; the table's D call of TRBD2 was not tested on the DNA. TRBV21-1 is a pseudogene. The CDR3 has 15 residues. The CDR3 reads CASSPSGGLDGEQYF. DNA of the CDR3: TGTGCCAGCAGCCCATCGGGGGGACTAGACGGCGAGCAGTACTTC.

This clone has only one observation. The chain employs TRBV27 and TRBJ1-2; 11 bases map to TRBD1. J was trimmed by 7 bases and V by 5 bases; bases with no gene match: 6. Germline-derived CDR1 and CDR2 are MNHEY and SMNVEV (reference sequence). The length of the CDR3 is 14 residues. CDR3 loop: CASSLLGQGGGYTF. CDR3 bases: TGTGCCAGCAGTCTCTTGGGACAGGGGGGTGGCTACACCTTC.

This clone has just one count. The rearrangement links TRBV7-2 to TRBJ1-3; possibly TRBD1 for D (6 bases). Germline values: CDR1 SGHTA, CDR2 FQGNSA. With 3 bases removed from V and 2 bases from J, the gap between germline ends came to 11 bases. This CDR3 contains 15 residues. CDR3 bases: TGTGCCAGCAGCTTTGAAACAGGGACTGGAAACACCATATATTTT. It yields the protein CASSFETGTGNTIYF.

This rearrangement joins TRBV7-2 to TRBJ1-4; D gene ambiguous. V gave up 0 bases and J gave up 7 bases, with 12 bases separating them. The CDR3 runs 15 residues. Germline CDR1 reads SGHTA; CDR2 reads FQGNSA. This CDR3 is CASSLAGRIIEKLFF. The CDR3 nucleotides read TGTGCCAGCAGCTTAGCCGGCAGGATAATTGAAAAACTGTTTTTT.

The chain links TRBV12-5 to TRBJ2-3, with 10 bases aligning to TRBD1. The germline CDR1 and CDR2 sequences are LGHNT and FRNRAP. V lost 0 bases to trimming and J lost 0 bases; unmatched junction nucleotides: 9. This CDR3 is built from 19 residues. The CDR3 DNA is TGTGCTAGTGGTTTGGTATTGGGACAGGGGACCTCTAGCACAGATACGCAGTATTTT. Amino acid sequence: CASGLVLGQGTSSTDTQYF. Full variable domain (rest looked up from reference TRBV12-5 and TRBJ2-3): DARVTQTPRHKVTEMGQEVTMRCQPILGHNTVFWYRQTMMQGLELLAYFRNRAPLDDSGMPKDRFSAEMPDATLATLKIQPSEPRDSAVYFCASGLVLGQGTSSTDTQYFGPGTRLTVL.

This rearrangement joins TRBV5-4 to TRBJ2-3, with 7 bases identical to TRBD1. This CDR3 region has 16 residues. Germline loops: CDR1 SGHNT, CDR2 YYREEE (reference sequence). The V gene end was trimmed by 0 bases and the J gene end by 0 bases; junction bases not matched to a gene: 4. This chain's CDR3 is CASSLGPGQSTDTQYF. CDR3 nucleotides: TGTGCCAGCAGCTTGGGTCCGGGACAGAGCACAGATACGCAGTATTTT.

This clone is a singleton in its sample. The J gene is TRBJ1-1, the V gene TRBV30, with 9 bases aligning to TRBD1. There are 14 residues in the CDR3. V was clipped by 3 bases and J by 4 bases; unmatched bases: 6. The germline gives CDR1 GTSNPN, CDR2 SVGIG (reference sequence). The CDR3 nucleotides are TGTGCCTGGAGCTACTTGGGACAGGGCACTGAAGCTTTCTTT. Its protein is CAWSYLGQGTEAFF.

The chain combines TRBV13 with TRBJ1-6; D not resolved. The V end was cut by 7 bases, the J end by 9 bases, with 13 bases between. There are 13 residues in the CDR3. In germline, CDR1 is PRHDT, CDR2 FYEKMQ (reference sequence). The CDR3 protein is CASKEVLGSPLHF. For the CDR3, the DNA is TGTGCCAGCAAGGAGGTATTGGGTTCACCCCTCCACTTT.